The 11 T cell receptor beta chains below were found in one sample sequenced in a study of cytomegalovirus exposure and HLA in healthy donors. The PCR employed 60 Vbeta primers together with 13 Jbeta primers. Generated by immunoSEQ multiplex PCR, the TCRdb table keeps only in-frame clones and is missing some. This sample has 90,000 to 130,000 clones; around four fifths occur once, and the top ten carry around 6.6%. The specimen sequenced was PBMCs. Source of these receptors: a man aged 25 to 45 in good health and CMV-seropositive.

The V call is TRBV25-1, the J call TRBJ1-1; no clear D. This CDR3 has 11 amino acids. Per germline, CDR1 MGHDK and CDR2 SYGVNS. V lost 4 bases and J 3 bases, leaving 3 bases between the germline ends. CDR3 sequence (DNA): TGTGCCAGCAGTGTATACACTGAAGCTTTCTTT. This codes for CASSVYTEAFF. Together with reference TRBV25-1 and TRBJ1-1, the CDR3 gives the full variable domain: EADIYQTPRYLVIGTGKKITLECSQTMGHDKMYWYQQDPGMELHLIHYSYGVNSTEKGDLSSESTVSRIRTEHFPLTLESARPSHTSQYLCASSVYTEAFFGQGTRLTVV.

This sequence joins TRBV11-2 and TRBJ1-2; D is undetermined. V shed 1 base and J shed 4 bases, with 10 bases lying between them. This CDR3 is built from 14 residues. The germline V gene encodes CDR1 SGHAT and CDR2 FQNNGV. The CDR3 DNA follows: TGTGCCAGCAGCTTAGCGCGGGTCTCCTATGGCTACACCTTC. Translating it yields CASSLARVSYGYTF.

The chain combines TRBV7-6 with TRBJ2-2; D is uncertain. Trimming took off 5 bases at V and 5 bases at J, with 9 bases between the two ends. CDR3 length: 13 amino acids. Germline V gene lookup returns CDR1 SGHVS and CDR2 FNYEAQ. The DNA of the CDR3 is TGTGCCAGCAGCAAAAGCCGGACCGGGGAGCTGTTTTTT. Translated, it gives CASSKSRTGELFF. Drawing the rest from reference TRBV7-6 and TRBJ2-2, the complete variable domain is GAGVSQSPRYKVTKRGQDVALRCDPISGHVSLYWYRQALGQGPEFLTYFNYEAQQDKSGLPNDRFSAERPEGSISTLTIQRTEQRDSAMYRCASSKSRTGELFFGEGSRLTVL.

The chain's CDR3 is CASSVGQGGEQYF. CDR3 nucleotide sequence: TGTGCCAGCAGCGTGGGACAGGGCGGCGAGCAGTACTTC. The gene calls are TRBV5-8 and TRBJ2-7; 9 nucleotides align to TRBD1. Germline CDR1 SGHTS, CDR2 YDEGEE. With V trimmed by 4 bases and J by 6 bases, 5 bases remained unmatched. This CDR3 has 13 amino acids.

The V call is TRBV7-9, the J call TRBJ1-2; a weak D match, TRBD1 (5 bases). CDR1 SEHNR and CDR2 FQNEAQ come from the germline V gene (reference sequence). Trimming stripped 1 base from V and 0 bases from J, with 12 bases between. The CDR3 length is 16 residues. The CDR3 region has the DNA TGTGCCAGCAGCTTAGATAGCAGGGATCCTAACTATGGCTACACCTTC. Translated: CASSLDSRDPNYGYTF.

V usage is TRBV7-9 and J usage is TRBJ1-4; the match to TRBD1 covers 8 bases. The junction had 5 bases not matched to a gene; V was cut back by 5 bases and J by 3 bases. CDR3 length: 15 amino acids. The V gene's germline CDR1 is SEHNR and CDR2 FQNEAQ (reference sequence). The CDR3 DNA reads TGTGCCAGCAGCAGACAGGGGCGGGCTAATGAAAAACTGTTTTTT. It specifies CASSRQGRANEKLFF.

This chain connects TRBV6-5 to TRBJ1-2, with D possibly TRBD1 on 5 matching bases. The CDR3 is 14 amino acids. The V and J ends lost 8 bases and 4 bases respectively, with 17 bases between them. Germline V gene lookup returns CDR1 MNHEY and CDR2 SVGAGI. In DNA form, the CDR3 reads TGTGCCAGCCGTACCCCGGGGGGAAGCTATGGCTACACCTTC. Translating gives CASRTPGGSYGYTF.

This clone was seen a few times. This chain uses TRBV7-9 with TRBJ1-2, with 9 bases fitting TRBD1. CDR1 and CDR2 from the germline V gene are SEHNR and FQNEAQ (reference sequence). This CDR3 comprises 13 residues. Trimming at V came to 6 bases and at J to 7 bases, leaving 6 bases not matched to a gene. CDR3 sequence reads: CASSSGQGSGYTF. The CDR3, as DNA: TGTGCCAGCAGTTCCGGACAGGGGTCTGGCTACACCTTC.

This clone has at least ten counts. The chain is built from TRBV12-5 and TRBJ2-2, with 7 bases fitting TRBD1. The CDR3 contains 16 residues. Trimming at V came to 2 bases and at J to 4 bases, leaving 7 bases not matched to a gene. Germline lookup yields CDR1 LGHNT and CDR2 FRNRAP. This CDR3 reads CASGLRPGGITGELFF. In nucleotides, the CDR3 is TGTGCTAGTGGTTTGAGGCCAGGGGGAATCACCGGGGAGCTGTTTTTT.

The chain links TRBV7-8 to TRBJ2-7; 8 nucleotides line up with TRBD1. This CDR3 contains 15 residues. Germline CDR1 SGHVS, CDR2 FQNEAQ. Germline trimming cut 0 bases from V and 2 bases from J; bases unmatched to any gene: 3. In nucleotides, the CDR3 is TGTGCCAGCAGCTTAGCAGGGACAGGCCCCTACGAGCAGTACTTC. This sequence encodes CASSLAGTGPYEQYF.

This clone was observed a few times. The rearrangement joins TRBV7-2 to TRBJ1-1; D is ambiguous. Between the trimmed V and J ends, which lost 5 bases and 8 bases, there was a span of 15 bases. The length of the CDR3 is 13 residues. The germline gives CDR1 SGHTA, CDR2 FQGNSA. CDR3 coding DNA: TGTGCCAGCAGCATACGTACTCCATCCGAAGCTTTCTTT. Residues: CASSIRTPSEAFF.